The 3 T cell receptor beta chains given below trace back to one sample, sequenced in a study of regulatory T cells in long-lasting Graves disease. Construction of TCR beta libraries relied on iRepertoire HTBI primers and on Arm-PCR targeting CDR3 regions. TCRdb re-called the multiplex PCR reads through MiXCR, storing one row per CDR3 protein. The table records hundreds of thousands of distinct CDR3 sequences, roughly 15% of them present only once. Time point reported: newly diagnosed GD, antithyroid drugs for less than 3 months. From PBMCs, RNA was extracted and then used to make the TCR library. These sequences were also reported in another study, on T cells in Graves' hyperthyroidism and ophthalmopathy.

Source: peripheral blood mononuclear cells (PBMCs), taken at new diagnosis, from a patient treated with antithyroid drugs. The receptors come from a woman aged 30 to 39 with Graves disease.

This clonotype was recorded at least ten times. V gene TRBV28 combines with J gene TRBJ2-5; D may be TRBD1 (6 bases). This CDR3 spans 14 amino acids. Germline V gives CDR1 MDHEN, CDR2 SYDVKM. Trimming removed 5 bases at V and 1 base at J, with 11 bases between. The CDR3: CASSPNRVQETQYF. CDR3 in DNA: TGTGCCAGCAGTCCAAACAGGGTCCAAGAGACCCAGTACTTC.

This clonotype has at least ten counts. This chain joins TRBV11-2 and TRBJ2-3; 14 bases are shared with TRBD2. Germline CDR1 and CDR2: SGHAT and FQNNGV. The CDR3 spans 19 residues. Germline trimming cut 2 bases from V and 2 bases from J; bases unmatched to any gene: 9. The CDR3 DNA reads TGTGCCAGCAGCTTAATAAGACTAGCGGGAGGGCGGTCCACAGATACGCAGTATTTT. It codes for CASSLIRLAGGRSTDTQYF.

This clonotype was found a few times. The CDR3 reads CSARDDWHLETQYF. CDR3 coding DNA: TGCAGTGCTAGAGATGATTGGCACCTAGAGACCCAGTACTTC. J is TRBJ2-5 and V is TRBV20-1, with no clear D. The germline V gene has CDR1 DFQATT and CDR2 SNEGSKA (reference sequence). V was clipped by 0 bases and J by 4 bases, with 12 bases between them. The CDR3 has 14 residues.